This TCR beta chain was found in a study of T cells in Graves' hyperthyroidism and ophthalmopathy. Study outcomes and limitations: Appearing also in blood were most of the thyroid clonotypes expanded above 0.001.

Amplified TCR beta CDR3 regions derived from RNA transcripts. Initially, a first-round RT-PCR of the TCR CDR3 employed the HTBI primer set. From the multiplex PCR reads, TCRdb called clonotypes with MiXCR, one entry per CDR3 protein. In the table there are some 340,000 distinct CDR3 sequences, about an eighth of which are singletons. This clonotype was seen at least ten times. Its antigen remains unidentified. Uncontrolled infection, other autoimmune disease, pregnancy or lactation led to exclusion. Clinical symptoms, serum thyroxine, TRAb, thyroid ultrasound and orbital computed tomography informed diagnoses. CDR1 and CDR2 (germline): SGHNT, YENEEA. The CDR3 spans 17 residues. Deletions cut 5 bases from V and 6 bases from J, with 24 bases between.

This chain links TRBV11-3 with TRBJ2-3; D is perhaps TRBD1 (6 bases). The material sequenced was blood. The clonotype comes from a woman aged 40 to 49 with Graves' ophthalmopathy. The CDR3 DNA follows: TGTGCCAGCAGCGGGGGCTCAGGCAAAGGACTGGTCGATACGCAGTATTTT. Amino acids: CASSGGSGKGLVDTQYF.